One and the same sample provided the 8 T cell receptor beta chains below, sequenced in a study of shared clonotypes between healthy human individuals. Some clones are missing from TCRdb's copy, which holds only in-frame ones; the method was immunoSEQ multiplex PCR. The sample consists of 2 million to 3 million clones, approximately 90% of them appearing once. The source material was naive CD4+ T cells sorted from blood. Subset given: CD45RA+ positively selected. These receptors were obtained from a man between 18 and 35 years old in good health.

CDR3: CASSKDRAYEQYF. CDR3 in DNA: TGTGCCAGCAGCAAGGACAGGGCCTACGAGCAGTACTTC. The chain recombines TRBV5-6 with TRBJ2-7, with 8 bases fitting TRBD1. The CDR3 is 13 residues long. CDR1 SGHDT and CDR2 YYEEEE come from the germline V gene. V gave up 4 bases and J gave up 2 bases; unmatched junction bases: 2.

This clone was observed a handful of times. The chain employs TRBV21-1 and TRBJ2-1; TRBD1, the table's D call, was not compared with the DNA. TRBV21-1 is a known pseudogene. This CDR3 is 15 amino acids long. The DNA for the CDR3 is TGTGCCAGCAGTTTTACACCTGTACGTGACAATGAGCAGTTCTTC. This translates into CASSFTPVRDNEQFF.

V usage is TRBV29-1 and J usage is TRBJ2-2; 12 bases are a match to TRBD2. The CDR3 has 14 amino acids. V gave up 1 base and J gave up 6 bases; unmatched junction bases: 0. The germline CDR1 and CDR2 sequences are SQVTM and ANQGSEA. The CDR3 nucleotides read TGCAGCGTTGAAGGACTAGCGGGGGCCGGGGAGCTGTTTTTT. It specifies CSVEGLAGAGELFF.

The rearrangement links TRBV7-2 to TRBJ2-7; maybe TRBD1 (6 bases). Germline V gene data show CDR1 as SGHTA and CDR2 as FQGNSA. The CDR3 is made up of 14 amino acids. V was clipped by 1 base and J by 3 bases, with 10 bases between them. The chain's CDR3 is CASSLDTGHYEQYF. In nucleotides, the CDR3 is TGTGCCAGCAGCTTAGATACAGGGCACTACGAGCAGTACTTC. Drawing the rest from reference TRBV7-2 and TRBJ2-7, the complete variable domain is GAGVSQSPSNKVTEKGKDVELRCDPISGHTALYWYRQSLGQGLEFLIYFQGNSAPDKSGLPSDRFSAERTGGSVSTLTIQRTQQEDSAVYLCASSLDTGHYEQYFGPGTRLTVT.

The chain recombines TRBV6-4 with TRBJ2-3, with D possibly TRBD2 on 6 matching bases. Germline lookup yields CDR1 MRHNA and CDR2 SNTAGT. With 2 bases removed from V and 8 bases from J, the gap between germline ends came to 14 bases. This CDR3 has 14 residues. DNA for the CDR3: TGTGCCAGCAGTGACCAGAGTAGCGGCGGTACGCAGTATTTT. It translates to CASSDQSSGGTQYF.

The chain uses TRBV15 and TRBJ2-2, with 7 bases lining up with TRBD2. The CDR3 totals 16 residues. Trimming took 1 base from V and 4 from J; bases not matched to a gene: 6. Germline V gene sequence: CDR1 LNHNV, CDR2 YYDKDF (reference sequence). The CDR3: CATSRVGPGGTGELFF. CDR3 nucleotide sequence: TGTGCCACCAGCAGAGTTGGACCGGGGGGCACCGGGGAGCTGTTTTTT.

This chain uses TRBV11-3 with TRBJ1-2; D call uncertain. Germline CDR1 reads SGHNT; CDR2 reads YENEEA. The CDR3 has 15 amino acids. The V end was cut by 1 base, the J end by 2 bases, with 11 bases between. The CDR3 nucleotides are TGTGCCAGCAGCTTAGCAAATCCGTGGAACTATGGCTACACCTTC. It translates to CASSLANPWNYGYTF.

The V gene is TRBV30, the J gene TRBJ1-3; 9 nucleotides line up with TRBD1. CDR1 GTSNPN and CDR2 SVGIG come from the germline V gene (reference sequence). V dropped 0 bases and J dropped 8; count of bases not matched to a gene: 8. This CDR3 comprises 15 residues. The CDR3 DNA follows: TGTGCCTGGAGTGTACCGGGACAGGGTCGTGACACCATATATTTT. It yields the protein CAWSVPGQGRDTIYF.